Listed below are T cell receptor beta chains from one sample, sequenced in a study of siplizumab effects on memory and regulatory T cells. The method was immunoSEQ multiplex PCR; TCRdb's version includes in-frame clones alone and lacks a portion of them. The sample contains some 80,000 clones, around 95% of which appear only once. Source material: CD8+ T cells sorted from blood. The receptor source for this set is a human donor in good health. CDR3s include the opening cysteine and the closing phenylalanine or tryptophan. A D gene is named only where the DNA matches it firmly. Not all rows give a size; the values are once, few, many and, for expanded clones, a class.

TRBJ2-5	-	once	TRBV28	CASSLSFLAENQETQYF
TRBJ2-3	-	-	TRBV4-2	CASSQEAGALGDTQYF
TRBJ1-2	-	-	TRBV29-1	CSVVGIDYGYTF
TRBJ2-7	-	-	TRBV2	CASSVAIDSYEQYF
TRBJ2-5	-	-	TRBV27	CASSLGFQETQYF
TRBJ1-4	-	-	TRBV19	CASSKWINEKLFF
TRBJ1-4	TRBD1	-	TRBV6-4	CASGPRTGSKVRANEKLFF
TRBJ2-7	TRBD1	-	TRBV27	CASRAKGAPYEQYF
TRBJ2-7	TRBD1	-	TRBV7-2	CASSVGQGGPYEQYF
TRBJ2-3	-	-	TRBV10-1	CASSAEGPPDTQYF
TRBJ2-7	-	-	TRBV2	CASSEGGYEQYF
TRBJ2-7	TRBD2	medium-sized	TRBV5-1	CASSPGLGAAEQYF
TRBJ2-1	TRBD2	-	TRBV27	CASSEIGTRGNEQFF
TRBJ1-2	TRBD1	-	TRBV5-6	CASSPDRENDYGYTF
TRBJ2-7	TRBD1	-	TRBV27	CASSPGQGVTEQYF
TRBJ2-1	TRBD2	-	TRBV15	CATSRVGEGNNEQFF
TRBJ2-4	-	-	TRBV27	CASSLSGGSLDIQYF
TRBJ2-2	-	-	TRBV21-1	CASSRWTSANTGELFF
TRBJ2-3	-	-	TRBV9	CASSPRTGDTDTQYF
TRBJ2-1	-	-	TRBV14	CASSQGPNRNEQFF
TRBJ2-3	TRBD2	-	TRBV27	CASREAGSTDTQYF
TRBJ1-1	TRBD1	-	TRBV5-4	CASSSTGVGETEAFF
TRBJ2-5	-	-	TRBV15	CATSRDGQSQQYF